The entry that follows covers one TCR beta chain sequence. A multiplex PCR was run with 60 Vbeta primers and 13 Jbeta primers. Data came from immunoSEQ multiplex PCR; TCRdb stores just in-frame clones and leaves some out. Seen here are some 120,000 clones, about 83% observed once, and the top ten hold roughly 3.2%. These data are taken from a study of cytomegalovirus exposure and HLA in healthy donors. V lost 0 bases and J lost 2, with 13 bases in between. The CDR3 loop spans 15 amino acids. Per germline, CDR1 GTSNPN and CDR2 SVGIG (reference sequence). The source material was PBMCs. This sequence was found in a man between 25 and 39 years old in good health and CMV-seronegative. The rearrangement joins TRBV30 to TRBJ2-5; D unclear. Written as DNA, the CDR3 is TGTGCCTGGAGTGTAGTAACGCGGAGACAAGAGACCCAGTACTTC. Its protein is CAWSVVTRRQETQYF.